What follows are 27 T cell receptor beta chains derived from one specimen sequenced in a study of neoadjuvant nivolumab and ipilimumab in lung cancer. Generated by immunoSEQ multiplex PCR, the TCRdb table keeps only in-frame clones and is missing some. The table lists approximately 40,000 clones, 89% of them singletons. The starting material was peripheral blood, obtained before neoadjuvant nivolumab, alone or with ipilimumab. These receptor sequences come from an adult with non-small cell lung cancer.

This chain links TRBV13 with TRBJ1-1; D is unresolved. Trimming left V 0 bases short and J 4 bases short, with 9 bases between. The CDR3 consists of 14 residues. The germline CDR1 and CDR2 sequences are PRHDT and FYEKMQ (reference sequence). Here the CDR3 reads CASSLGAGATEAFF. In DNA, the CDR3 is TGTGCCAGCAGCTTAGGGGCAGGAGCCACTGAAGCTTTCTTT.

The chain is built from TRBV2 and TRBJ2-5; TRBD2 matches at 9 bases. Germline trimming cut 3 bases from V and 5 bases from J; bases unmatched to any gene: 4. Germline CDR1 is SNHLY and CDR2 is FYNNEI. The CDR3 extends over 14 amino acids. The CDR3 DNA is TGTGCCAGCAGTGAGGGGCTAGCGGGGGAGACCCAGTACTTC. Residues: CASSEGLAGETQYF.

CDR3 region: CASSLREGVSEQYF. CDR3 in DNA: TGTGCCAGCAGCCTCAGGGAAGGGGTAAGCGAGCAGTACTTC. The chain uses TRBV7-8 and TRBJ2-7; possible D gene TRBD1, 5 bases. CDR3 size: 14 residues. Trimming left V 5 bases short and J 6 bases short, with 17 bases between. Germline V gives CDR1 SGHVS, CDR2 FQNEAQ.

The genes are TRBV6-1 and TRBJ2-2; 7 nucleotides line up with TRBD1. CDR1 is MNHNS, CDR2 SASEGT, per germline. CDR3 length equals 15 residues. V lost 6 bases, J lost 1 base, and 5 bases stayed unmatched. The CDR3 DNA is TGTGCCAGCAGCCTACAGGGGTGGAACACCGGGGAGCTGTTTTTT. Protein sequence: CASSLQGWNTGELFF.

The J gene is TRBJ2-7, the V gene TRBV27, with TRBD2 matching over 15 bases. Germline assignment: CDR1 MNHEY and CDR2 SMNVEV (reference sequence). V shed 5 bases, J shed 6 bases, and the junction held 11 bases outside the gene matches. This CDR3 is built from 17 residues. The CDR3 nucleotides read TGTGCCAGCAGTCCCGGGACTAGCGGGAGGAGGTTGGGCGAGCAGTACTTC. It translates to CASSPGTSGRRLGEQYF.

This chain connects TRBV27 to TRBJ1-4, with D unresolved. V lost 5 bases to trimming and J lost 5 bases, with 12 bases between them. The germline V gene encodes CDR1 MNHEY and CDR2 SMNVEV (reference sequence). This CDR3 is 14 amino acids long. The CDR3 protein is CASSPRGENEKLFF. CDR3 bases: TGTGCCAGCAGTCCCCGGGGAGAGAATGAAAAACTGTTTTTT.

This chain joins TRBV13 and TRBJ2-7, with D perhaps matching TRBD2 (5 bases). CDR1 and CDR2 (germline): PRHDT, FYEKMQ (reference sequence). Trimming took 2 bases from V and 3 from J, leaving 11 bases between them. CDR3 length: 14 amino acids. This CDR3 reads CASSLYLALYEQYF. CDR3 nucleotides: TGTGCCAGCAGCTTATACCTAGCCCTCTACGAGCAGTACTTC.

The gene calls are TRBV6-1 and TRBJ2-3; 9 bases line up with TRBD2. V gave up 10 bases and J gave up 4 bases; unmatched junction bases: 9. The germline gives CDR1 MNHNS, CDR2 SASEGT. The CDR3 contains 14 residues. CDR3 sequence reads: CANRPGLASDTQYF. The CDR3, as DNA: TGTGCCAACAGACCGGGACTAGCATCAGATACGCAGTATTTT.

The chain joins TRBV5-1 to TRBJ2-7, with D unresolved. From germline, CDR1 is SGHRS and CDR2 YFSETQ. Trimming stripped 0 bases from V and 6 bases from J, with 16 bases between. This CDR3 region has 15 residues. The CDR3 loop is CASSLGAGSTGEQYF. In DNA form, the CDR3 reads TGCGCCAGCAGCTTGGGGGCAGGCAGCACCGGCGAGCAGTACTTC.

The rearrangement joins TRBV30 to TRBJ2-1; the D gene is possibly TRBD2 (7 bases). Germline values: CDR1 GTSNPN, CDR2 SVGIG (reference sequence). CDR3 length equals 17 residues. Trimming pared 0 bases from V and 5 bases from J, leaving 20 bases between. CDR3 DNA: TGTGCCTGGAGTGTATATCGCTCAAGGGGGGGTCACAATGAGCAGTTCTTC. This gives the protein CAWSVYRSRGGHNEQFF. Using reference TRBV30 and TRBJ2-1 for the parts outside the CDR3, the full variable domain is SQTIHQWPATLVQPVGSPLSLECTVEGTSNPNLYWYRQAAGRGLQLLFYSVGIGQISSEVPQNLSASRPQDRQFILSSKKLLLSDSGFYLCAWSVYRSRGGHNEQFFGPGTRLTVL.

The chain joins TRBV19 to TRBJ2-5; the D gene is possibly TRBD1 (5 bases). CDR3 length equals 15 residues. The ends were cut back, 0 bases at V and 5 bases at J, with 13 bases in the middle. The germline V gene encodes CDR1 LNHDA and CDR2 SQIVND (reference sequence). The CDR3 sequence is CASSIDPTGGETQYF. As DNA, the CDR3 is TGTGCCAGTAGTATAGATCCCACAGGTGGGGAGACCCAGTACTTC.

The chain uses TRBV5-1 and TRBJ2-3; 14 nucleotides line up with TRBD2. Germline V gene sequence: CDR1 SGHRS, CDR2 YFSETQ. The CDR3 runs to 16 residues. Trimming removed 3 bases from V and 3 bases from J; junction bases left unmatched: 3. The CDR3, as DNA: TGCGCCAGCAGCTCCGGACTAGCGGGAGGTACAGATACGCAGTATTTT. This sequence encodes CASSSGLAGGTDTQYF.

The genes are TRBV6-4 and TRBJ1-2; 9 bases are shared with TRBD1. This CDR3 is built from 15 residues. Germline CDR1 MRHNA, CDR2 SNTAGT. After removal of 3 bases from V and 0 bases from J, the junction contained 2 bases not matched to a gene. The CDR3 sequence is CASSEDRGANYGYTF. CDR3 sequence (DNA): TGTGCCAGCAGTGAAGACAGGGGGGCTAACTATGGCTACACCTTC.

The chain has TRBV4-1 and TRBJ2-1, with 11 positions matching TRBD2. The V segment lost 1 base and the J segment 2 bases; nucleotides outside the gene matches: 1. This CDR3 is built from 16 residues. Looked up from germline, CDR1 is MGHRA and CDR2 is YSYEKL. The CDR3 bases are TGCGCCAGCAGCCAAGTACTAGCGGGAGCCTACAATGAGCAGTTCTTC. It encodes CASSQVLAGAYNEQFF.

Only a few counts were recorded for this clone. The chain links TRBV11-3 to TRBJ2-2, with a weak D call TRBD2 (5 bases). The CDR3 is 13 amino acids. V shed 5 bases and J shed 7 bases, with 11 bases lying between them. Per the germline V gene, CDR1 is SGHNT and CDR2 is YENEEA. CDR3 protein: CASSPREGGELFF. Here the CDR3 DNA reads TGTGCCAGCAGCCCAAGAGAGGGCGGGGAGCTGTTTTTT.

This clone has a handful of counts. The CDR3 DNA is TGTGCCAGCAGCCGACTAGCGGACAGCACAGATACGCAGTATTTT. Amino acid sequence: CASSRLADSTDTQYF. The V gene is TRBV9, the J gene TRBJ2-3, with TRBD2 identical over 9 bases. J was trimmed by 0 bases and V by 4 bases; bases with no gene match: 3. The germline gives CDR1 SGDLS, CDR2 YYNGEE. This CDR3 spans 15 amino acids.

The chain joins TRBV27 to TRBJ2-7, with 10 bases matching TRBD2. The CDR3 has 15 residues. The trim removed 5 bases at V and 4 bases at J, leaving 8 bases unmatched. Germline CDR1 MNHEY, CDR2 SMNVEV (reference sequence). The CDR3 nucleotides are TGTGCCAGCAGTCCCGAGCGGGAGGGAGGGTACGAGCAGTACTTC. This codes for CASSPEREGGYEQYF.

J is TRBJ2-7 and V is TRBV19; TRBD1 aligns across 7 bases. CDR1 is LNHDA, CDR2 SQIVND, per germline (reference sequence). The CDR3 is 13 residues long. V shed 6 bases, J shed 2 bases, and the junction held 4 bases outside the gene matches. CDR3: CASRKTGTYEQYF. The CDR3 nucleotides read TGTGCCAGTAGGAAGACAGGGACCTACGAGCAGTACTTC.

The chain has TRBV9 and TRBJ1-1; D is uncertain. Trimming stripped 1 base from V and 3 bases from J, with 7 bases between. Germline values: CDR1 SGDLS, CDR2 YYNGEE. The CDR3 is 13 residues long. CDR3 sequence (DNA): TGTGCCAGCAGCGTATCGCCCTACACTGAAGCTTTCTTT. Its translation: CASSVSPYTEAFF. The full variable domain, with the rest looked up from reference TRBV9 and TRBJ1-1, is DSGVTQTPKHLITATGQRVTLRCSPRSGDLSVYWYQQSLDQGLQFLIQYYNGEERAKGNILERFSAQQFPDLHSELNLSSLELGDSALYFCASSVSPYTEAFFGQGTRLTVV.

The V and J genes are TRBV11-3 and TRBJ2-7; a possible D gene is TRBD2 (5 bases). The CDR3 is 12 amino acids. V gave up 5 bases and J gave up 7 bases, with 12 bases separating them. Looked up from germline, CDR1 is SGHNT and CDR2 is YENEEA. The CDR3 sequence: CASSTSSGEQYF. CDR3 nucleotides: TGTGCCAGCAGCACTAGTTCGGGGGAGCAGTACTTC.

The chain recombines TRBV14 with TRBJ1-2, with D uncertain. Per germline, CDR1 SGHDN and CDR2 FVKESK. The CDR3 is made up of 15 amino acids. Trimming took off 0 bases at V and 4 bases at J, with 12 bases between the two ends. The CDR3: CASSQDILQPYGYTF. The CDR3 bases are TGTGCCAGCAGCCAAGACATTCTCCAGCCCTATGGCTACACCTTC.

This rearrangement joins TRBV7-3 to TRBJ2-7, with 11 bases fitting TRBD2. CDR1 is SGHTA, CDR2 FQGTGA, per germline. CDR3 length equals 15 residues. The V segment lost 6 bases and the J segment 0 bases; nucleotides outside the gene matches: 4. CDR3 sequence reads: CASSRLAGPSYEQYF. The CDR3, as DNA: TGTGCCAGCAGTCGACTAGCGGGACCCTCCTACGAGCAGTACTTC.

CDR3 DNA sequence: TGTGCCAGCAGTCCGGGGACTAGCGGCGGGTATGAGCAGTTCTTC. Translated, it gives CASSPGTSGGYEQFF. The rearrangement uses TRBV28 and TRBJ2-1, with TRBD2 matching 11 bases. The CDR3 sequence is 15 residues long. Germline-derived CDR1 and CDR2 are MDHEN and SYDVKM. Trimming cost V 5 bases and J 8 bases; bases outside gene matches: 8.

The chain combines TRBV7-3 with TRBJ2-6; D is ambiguous. From germline, CDR1 is SGHTA and CDR2 FQGTGA. This CDR3 spans 13 amino acids. V was clipped by 3 bases and J by 4 bases, with 4 bases between them. The chain's CDR3 is CASSFRGANVLTF. The CDR3 DNA reads as TGTGCCAGCAGCTTCAGGGGGGCCAACGTCCTGACTTTC.

A single count supports this clone. The chain carries TRBV28 and TRBJ1-1, with D unresolved. Trimming removed 7 bases at V and 1 base at J, with 13 bases between. In germline, CDR1 is MDHEN, CDR2 SYDVKM. This CDR3 contains 14 residues. This CDR3 reads CASTEATRNTEAFF. Written as DNA, the CDR3 is TGTGCCAGCACCGAAGCGACACGGAACACTGAAGCTTTCTTT.

The rearrangement links TRBV6-1 to TRBJ2-5; unclear D gene. Trimming left V 6 bases short and J 2 bases short, with 10 bases between. This CDR3 has 13 amino acids. From germline, CDR1 is MNHNS and CDR2 SASEGT. CDR3 loop: CASSSQLQETQYF. The CDR3 DNA is TGTGCCAGCAGCTCACAACTTCAAGAGACCCAGTACTTC.

The J gene is TRBJ2-1, the V gene TRBV7-9; the D gene is possibly TRBD2 (5 bases). CDR3 length: 15 residues. V was clipped by 8 bases and J by 0 bases, with 14 bases between them. Germline CDR1 SEHNR, CDR2 FQNEAQ (reference sequence). The CDR3 here is CASGLGEFSYNEQFF. The CDR3 bases are TGTGCCAGCGGCCTCGGGGAGTTCTCCTACAATGAGCAGTTCTTC.